This TCR beta chain was identified during a study of T cells in Graves' hyperthyroidism and ophthalmopathy. Study-wide findings and caveats: In blood, most of the thyroid clonotypes expanded above 0.001 were also present.

Germline-derived CDR1 and CDR2 are MNHNY and SVGAGI (reference sequence). V trimming: 2 bases; J trimming: 7 bases; junction bases outside the gene matches: 12. The CDR3 loop spans 17 amino acids. Researchers took RNA transcripts and amplified the TCR beta CDR3 regions from them. TCR CDR3 underwent first-round RT-PCR with the HTBI primer set. TCRdb recomputed calls from the multiplex PCR reads with MiXCR, one row per CDR3 protein. Of about 640,000 distinct CDR3 sequences in the sample, less than 25% were seen once. This clonotype was detected a few times. The antigen remains undetermined. Clinical Activity Scores of at least 3, NOSPECS grades of at least 4 and durations under 3 months characterized ophthalmopathy patients. Extraction of PBMCs used under 13 ml of fresh peripheral blood.

This TCR derives from a man aged 25-40 years with Graves' ophthalmopathy. V is TRBV6-6 and J is TRBJ2-7; TRBD1 agrees at 12 bases. Sequenced: blood. The CDR3 loop is CASSYPSPGQGAWEQYF. The DNA for the CDR3 is TGTGCCAGCAGTTACCCATCCCCGGGACAGGGGGCTTGGGAGCAGTACTTC.